The 22 T cell receptor beta chains in this list originate from one sample, sequenced in a study of OX40 agonist ivuxolimab in advanced cancers. The table came from immunoSEQ multiplex PCR; TCRdb's copy has only in-frame clones and leaves some out. Of over 100,000 clones in the sample, 80% to 90% were seen once. This material consisted of CD4+ or CD8+ T cells sorted from blood, taken in a trial of the OX40 agonist ivuxolimab. The receptors originated from an adult with an advanced solid tumor such as melanoma, head and neck, liver or kidney cancer.

This rearrangement joins TRBV7-9 to TRBJ2-1; no firm D call. V was clipped by 5 bases and J by 0 bases, with 11 bases between them. The CDR3 has 15 amino acids. CDR1 and CDR2 (germline): SEHNR, FQNEAQ (reference sequence). The CDR3 here is CASSPQKSSYNEQFF. The CDR3 DNA follows: TGTGCCAGCAGCCCCCAGAAGAGCTCCTACAATGAGCAGTTCTTC.

The chain joins TRBV6-5 to TRBJ2-1; 8 bases line up with TRBD2. The V and J ends lost 8 bases and 8 bases, in that order; junction bases with no gene match: 11. CDR3 length: 14 residues. Germline CDR1 and CDR2: MNHEY and SVGAGI. CDR3 amino acids: CASGPWRGADEQFF. CDR3 sequence (DNA): TGTGCCAGCGGCCCCTGGCGGGGGGCGGATGAGCAGTTCTTC.

The CDR3 DNA is TGTGCCAGCAGTTTGTTGGGGTACGAGCAGTACTTC. Translating it yields CASSLLGYEQYF. This chain connects TRBV28 to TRBJ2-7, with D uncertain. Germline loops: CDR1 MDHEN, CDR2 SYDVKM. V was shortened by 3 bases and J by 4 bases, with 7 bases between the two germline ends. The CDR3 loop spans 12 amino acids.

The rearrangement links TRBV10-3 to TRBJ2-1; TRBD1 is a possible D gene (5 bases). The ends were cut back, 4 bases at V and 2 bases at J, with 9 bases in the middle. The CDR3 contains 14 residues. The germline CDR1 and CDR2 sequences are ENHRY and SYGVKD. The DNA of the CDR3 is TGTGCCATCAGTGGGACAACCACCTACAATGAGCAGTTCTTC. Translated: CAISGTTTYNEQFF.

This chain connects TRBV7-2 to TRBJ2-7, with a tentative D call TRBD1 (6 bases). Trimming shortened V by 6 bases and J by 9 bases, and 24 bases separated the two germline ends. This CDR3 contains 15 residues. Germline values: CDR1 SGHTA, CDR2 FQGNSA. The CDR3 DNA follows: TGTGCCAGCAGTTCCACCGGACAGACAATACGAGTGCAGTACTTC. Its translation is CASSSTGQTIRVQYF.

The chain joins TRBV7-6 to TRBJ1-6; 9 bases agree with TRBD1. Germline CDR1 SGHVS, CDR2 FNYEAQ. V lost 2 bases, J lost 16 bases, and 12 bases stayed unmatched. The CDR3 spans 15 residues. DNA for the CDR3: TGTGCCAGCAGCTTACAGGGACAGGGTTCGGCTCGACTCCACTTT. Its protein is CASSLQGQGSARLHF. The complete variable domain, with remaining parts taken from reference TRBV7-6 and TRBJ1-6, reads GAGVSQSPRYKVTKRGQDVALRCDPISGHVSLYWYRQALGQGPEFLTYFNYEAQQDKSGLPNDRFSAERPEGSISTLTIQRTEQRDSAMYRCASSLQGQGSARLHFGNGTRLTVT.

The chain couples TRBV9 to TRBJ1-4; D not resolved. CDR1 is SGDLS and CDR2 is YYNGEE in the germline V gene. The CDR3 consists of 13 residues. The V and J ends lost 4 bases and 4 bases respectively, with 8 bases between them. The CDR3 is CASSFSYNEKLFF. The DNA of the CDR3 is TGTGCCAGCAGCTTTAGCTATAATGAAAAACTGTTTTTT.

The chain joins TRBV18 to TRBJ1-2, with 8 bases fitting TRBD1. Per the germline V gene, CDR1 is KGHSH and CDR2 is LQKENI. The CDR3 is made up of 15 amino acids. V gave up 4 bases and J gave up 0 bases; unmatched junction bases: 4. CDR3 region: CASSRGTGTNYGYTF. In DNA, the CDR3 is TGTGCCAGCTCACGCGGGACAGGTACTAACTATGGCTACACCTTC.

The chain combines TRBV5-6 with TRBJ2-7, with 10 bases identical to TRBD1. After removal of 5 bases from V and 4 bases from J, the junction contained 6 bases not matched to a gene. Germline CDR1 SGHDT, CDR2 YYEEEE. This CDR3 contains 14 residues. The CDR3 nucleotides are TGTGCCAGCAGGGACAGGGGGAGGTTTTACGAGCAGTACTTC. Translating it yields CASRDRGRFYEQYF.

This clone was detected a few times. The chain links TRBV9 to TRBJ2-7; D is unresolved. Trimming stripped 2 bases from V and 2 bases from J, with 8 bases between. Looked up from germline, CDR1 is SGDLS and CDR2 is YYNGEE. This CDR3 is built from 13 residues. The DNA for the CDR3 is TGTGCCAGCAGCGTCGACTGGGCCTACGAGCAGTACTTC. Its translation: CASSVDWAYEQYF.

The chain carries TRBV30 and TRBJ1-4, with D possibly TRBD1 on 5 matching bases. Germline loops: CDR1 GTSNPN, CDR2 SVGIG (reference sequence). V lost 8 bases to trimming and J lost 3 bases, with 13 bases between them. The CDR3 is 13 residues long. For the CDR3, the DNA is TGTGCCGGGGATGACAGTTCTAATGAAAAACTGTTTTTT. It translates to CAGDDSSNEKLFF.

This chain connects TRBV5-6 to TRBJ1-2, with D tentatively TRBD1 (6 bases). The CDR3 covers 13 residues. The V gene lost 0 bases and the J gene lost 4 bases, with 7 bases spanning the gap. Germline CDR1 and CDR2: SGHDT and YYEEEE. DNA of the CDR3: TGTGCCAGCAGCTTGGACAGGGCCTATGGCTACACCTTC. Translation gives CASSLDRAYGYTF. Based on the CDR3 plus reference TRBV5-6 and TRBJ1-2, the full variable domain is DAGVTQSPTHLIKTRGQQVTLRCSPKSGHDTVSWYQQALGQGPQFIFQYYEEEERQRGNFPDRFSGHQFPNYSSELNVNALLLGDSALYLCASSLDRAYGYTFGSGTRLTVV.

V usage is TRBV7-9 and J usage is TRBJ2-1; D might be TRBD1 or TRBD2, each matching 5 bases. The CDR3 has 14 residues. Trimming stripped 5 bases from V and 6 bases from J, with 14 bases between. Germline values: CDR1 SEHNR, CDR2 FQNEAQ (reference sequence). The CDR3 DNA reads as TGTGCCAGCAGCCGTGGGGCTACTAGCAATGAGCAGTTCTTC. The encoded protein is CASSRGATSNEQFF.

J is TRBJ2-2 and V is TRBV28; D possibly matches TRBD1 or TRBD2 (5 bases each). The CDR3 extends over 13 amino acids. V dropped 2 bases and J dropped 6 bases, with 7 bases sitting between them. In germline, CDR1 is MDHEN, CDR2 SYDVKM. The CDR3 DNA sequence: TGTGCCAGCAGTTTAGAGGGGCCCGGGGAGCTGTTTTTT. Protein sequence: CASSLEGPGELFF. The whole variable domain, filled in from reference TRBV28 and TRBJ2-2, reads DVKVTQSSRYLVKRTGEKVFLECVQDMDHENMFWYRQDPGLGLRLIYFSYDVKMKEKGDIPEGYSVSREKKERFSLILESASTNQTSMYLCASSLEGPGELFFGEGSRLTVL.

The chain is built from TRBV23-1 and TRBJ2-3; 9 bases are a match to TRBD2. TRBV23-1 is placed among ORFs of uncertain function. After removal of 0 bases from V and 5 bases from J, the junction contained 15 bases not matched to a gene. This CDR3 comprises 19 residues. The CDR3 nucleotides are TGCGCCAGCAGTCAATCAGGATGGAGAATAGCGGGGGCCCTAGATACGCAGTATTTT. This translates into CASSQSGWRIAGALDTQYF.

The chain couples TRBV30 to TRBJ1-5; D unclear. V lost 1 base and J lost 2, with 9 bases in between. Germline CDR1 GTSNPN, CDR2 SVGIG (reference sequence). The CDR3 runs to 14 residues. As DNA, the CDR3 is TGTGCCTGGAGTGAGGTACGGGGCAATCAGCCCCAGCATTTT. Its translation: CAWSEVRGNQPQHF.

The chain employs TRBV4-3 and TRBJ2-7; 7 nucleotides agree with TRBD1. V gave up 5 bases and J gave up 5 bases; unmatched junction bases: 9. Per germline, CDR1 LGHNA and CDR2 YSLEER. The CDR3 is made up of 14 amino acids. The CDR3: CASSTLTGTHEQYF. The CDR3, as DNA: TGCGCCAGCAGCACCCTGACAGGGACCCACGAGCAGTACTTC.

V is TRBV30 and J is TRBJ2-6; D gene ambiguous. V was shortened by 3 bases and J by 0 bases, with 12 bases between the two germline ends. Germline V gene data show CDR1 as GTSNPN and CDR2 as SVGIG (reference sequence). The CDR3 extends over 16 amino acids. This CDR3 reads CAWRGRRSSGANVLTF. The DNA of the CDR3 is TGTGCCTGGAGGGGCCGACGGTCCTCTGGGGCCAACGTCCTGACTTTC.

V gene TRBV19 combines with J gene TRBJ1-2, with D unclear. Trimming removed 0 bases from V and 6 bases from J, with 8 bases in between. The germline CDR1 and CDR2 sequences are LNHDA and SQIVND (reference sequence). This CDR3 contains 13 residues. CDR3 sequence: CASSIDGGNGYTF. The CDR3 region has the DNA TGTGCCAGTAGTATAGATGGAGGAAATGGCTACACCTTC. Using reference TRBV19 and TRBJ1-2 for the parts outside the CDR3, the full variable domain is DGGITQSPKYLFRKEGQNVTLSCEQNLNHDAMYWYRQDPGQGLRLIYYSQIVNDFQKGDIAEGYSVSREKKESFPLTVTSAQKNPTAFYLCASSIDGGNGYTFGSGTRLTVV.

V is TRBV5-1 and J is TRBJ2-1; 11 bases line up with TRBD1. Germline lookup yields CDR1 SGHRS and CDR2 YFSETQ. The CDR3 extends over 16 amino acids. V gave up 4 bases and J gave up 1 base; unmatched junction bases: 4. CDR3: CASSGQGALSYNEQFF. The CDR3 coding sequence is TGCGCCAGCAGCGGACAGGGGGCGCTTTCCTACAATGAGCAGTTCTTC.

The chain has TRBV11-1 and TRBJ2-1, with a tentative D call TRBD2 (5 bases). Germline V gene lookup returns CDR1 SGHAT and CDR2 FQDESV (reference sequence). This CDR3 region has 16 residues. Trimming stripped 5 bases from V and 2 bases from J, with 16 bases between. CDR3 in DNA: TGTGCCAGCAGCCGAAACGAGGGCATGGCCTACAATGAGCAGTTCTTC. It encodes CASSRNEGMAYNEQFF.

The rearrangement uses TRBV5-1 and TRBJ1-2; perhaps TRBD1 as D (5 bases). This CDR3 is 16 amino acids long. Germline V gene lookup returns CDR1 SGHRS and CDR2 YFSETQ. V was pared by 3 bases and J by 6 bases, with 21 bases between. CDR3 sequence reads: CASSSRGGDGSDGYTF. CDR3 in DNA: TGCGCCAGCAGCTCTCGCGGGGGGGACGGCTCCGATGGCTACACCTTC.